The source of this T cell receptor (beta chain) is a study of CD8 T cells in Susac syndrome. RNA amounts of about 0.45 to 1 ug underwent reverse transcription with random hexamers. TCR beta CDR3 was amplified by immunoSEQ covering 54 Vbeta and 13 Jbeta. TCRdb processed the immunoSEQ multiplex PCR reads anew with MiXCR; each CDR3 protein has one entry. Of about 69,000 distinct CDR3 sequences listed, roughly nine tenths are singletons. CD8+ and CD4+ blood T cells underwent TCR beta sequencing. FACS was used to enrich TEMRA cells, whereas the CD8+ and CD4+ T cells were obtained by negative isolation. Findings and caveats of the study: The number of individuals included in the study's TCR sequencing and HLA analysis was acknowledged as relatively small.

Notes on this clonotype: The target antigen is unknown.

The clonotype originates from a human donor with multiple sclerosis. The sample comprised CD8+ T cells from PBMCs.

The chain's CDR3 is CASSETESTDTQYF. The CDR3 DNA reads as TGTGCCAGTAGTGAAACAGAAAGCACAGATACGCAGTATTTT. This chain joins TRBV19 and TRBJ2-3; D is ambiguous. The CDR3 consists of 14 residues. Germline CDR1 reads LNHDA; CDR2 reads SQIVND (reference sequence). The germline V and J ends were trimmed by 5 bases and 0 bases, with 9 bases remaining between them.